This T cell receptor beta chain was identified during a study of blood T cell repertoires in COVID-19. On the study more broadly: Donors in the United States, Italy and Spain gave samples during acute or convalescent COVID-19. PBMCs, B-cell-depleted T cells, or T cells were the source of the cDNA or gDNA that made up the material.

This CDR3 is built from 15 residues. Trimming removed 4 bases from V and 4 bases from J; junction bases left unmatched: 4. Germline V CDR1 and CDR2: SNHLY, FYNNEI. As handled by the study authors: Amplification with reference gene primers provided the estimates of nucleated cell counts. Profiling relied on immunoSEQ multiplex PCR, and the TCRdb table lists in-frame clones only, not all of them. V and J calls and clone size are given by that table; D and trimming were obtained from the DNA. The sample carries around 140,000 clones, under 90% recorded once. This receptor was obtained from a man aged 70 or older who had recovered from COVID-19. The rearrangement links TRBV2 to TRBJ2-1; TRBD1 agrees at 10 bases. Sequencing used peripheral blood. The CDR3 reads CASSGGQGIYNEQFF. The CDR3 region has the DNA TGTGCCAGCAGTGGGGGACAGGGGATTTACAATGAGCAGTTCTTC.